The subject of this entry is one T cell receptor beta chain. Its specificity is not known. Unique molecular identifiers were present in the TCR beta cDNA libraries. Starting from roughly 1 to 10 million T cells, the study yielded about 500,000 cDNA molecules. Using its own MiXCR run on the PCR reads, TCRdb lists one record per CDR3 protein. The sample yields hundreds of thousands of distinct CDR3 sequences, roughly 40% seen once. The data originate from a study of post-analysis software for immune sequencing data. Study-level information: Relapsing-remitting, secondary progressive and progressive-relapsing courses of multiple sclerosis were included. Study-wide findings and caveats: The study found significantly lower normalized Chao1 diversity in multiple sclerosis patients than in controls. TRBV5-6, TRBV5-1 and TRBV20-1 belonged to a set of about 5 TRBV segments that were more frequent in patients than controls.

The V end was cut by 2 bases, the J end by 2 bases, with 18 bases between. Germline V gene sequence: CDR1 SGHVS, CDR2 FNYEAQ. This CDR3 is 17 amino acids long. Sequencing was performed on blood. The origin of this receptor is a girl aged 10-17 years with multiple sclerosis. The rearrangement uses TRBV7-6 and TRBJ1-2; D is perhaps TRBD1 (5 bases). The CDR3 here is CASSLLGEGPRNYGYTF. For the CDR3, the DNA is TGTGCCAGCAGCTTACTGGGGGAGGGCCCGCGAAACTATGGCTACACCTTC.